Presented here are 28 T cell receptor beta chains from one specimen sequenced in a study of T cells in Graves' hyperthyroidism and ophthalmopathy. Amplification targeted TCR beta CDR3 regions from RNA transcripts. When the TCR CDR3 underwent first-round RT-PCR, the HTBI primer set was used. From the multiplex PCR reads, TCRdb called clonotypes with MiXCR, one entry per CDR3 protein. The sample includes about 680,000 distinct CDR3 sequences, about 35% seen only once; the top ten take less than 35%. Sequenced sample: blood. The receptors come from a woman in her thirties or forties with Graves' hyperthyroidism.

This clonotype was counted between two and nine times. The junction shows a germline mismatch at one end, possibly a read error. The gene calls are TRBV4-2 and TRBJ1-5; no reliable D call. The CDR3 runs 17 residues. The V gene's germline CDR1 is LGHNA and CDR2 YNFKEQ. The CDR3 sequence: CASSPPVGTSGNQPQHF. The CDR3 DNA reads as TGTGCCAGCTCACCACCGGTGGGTACGTCAGGCAACCAGCCCCAGCATTTT.

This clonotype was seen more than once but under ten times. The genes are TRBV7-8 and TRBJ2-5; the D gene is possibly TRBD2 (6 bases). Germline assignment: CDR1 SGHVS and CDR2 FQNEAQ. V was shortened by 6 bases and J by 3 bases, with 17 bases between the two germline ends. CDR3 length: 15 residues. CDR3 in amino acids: CASRPGRERKETQYF. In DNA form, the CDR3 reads TGTGCCAGCAGGCCCGGGAGAGAGAGAAAAGAGACCCAGTACTTC. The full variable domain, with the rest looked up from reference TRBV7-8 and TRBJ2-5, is GAGVSQSPRYKVAKRGQDVALRCDPISGHVSLFWYQQALGQGPEFLTYFQNEAQLDKSGLPSDRFFAERPEGSVSTLKIQRTQQEDSAVYLCASRPGRERKETQYFGPGTRLLVL.

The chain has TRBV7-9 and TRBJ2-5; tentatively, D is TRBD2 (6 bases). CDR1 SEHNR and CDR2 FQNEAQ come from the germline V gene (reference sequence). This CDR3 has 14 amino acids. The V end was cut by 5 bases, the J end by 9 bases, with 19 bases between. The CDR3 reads CASSQWTVWGAQYF. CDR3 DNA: TGTGCCAGCAGCCAATGGACGGTCTGGGGGGCCCAGTACTTC.

The CDR3 nucleotides read TGTGCCACCAGACCTCGGGGACAGGGAGAGACCCAGTACTTC. This translates into CATRPRGQGETQYF. The V gene is TRBV15, the J gene TRBJ2-5; TRBD1 aligns across 9 bases. The CDR3 loop spans 14 amino acids. The V and J ends lost 6 bases and 4 bases, in that order; junction bases with no gene match: 6. Germline CDR1 and CDR2: LNHNV and YYDKDF (reference sequence).

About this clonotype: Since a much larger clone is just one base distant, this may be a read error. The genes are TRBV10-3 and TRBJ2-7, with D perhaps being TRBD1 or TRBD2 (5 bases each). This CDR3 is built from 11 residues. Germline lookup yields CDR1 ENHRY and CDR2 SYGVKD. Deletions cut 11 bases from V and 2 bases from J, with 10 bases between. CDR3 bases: TGTGCCGTCGGGGCAGCCTACGAGCAGTACTTC. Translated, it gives CAVGAAYEQYF.

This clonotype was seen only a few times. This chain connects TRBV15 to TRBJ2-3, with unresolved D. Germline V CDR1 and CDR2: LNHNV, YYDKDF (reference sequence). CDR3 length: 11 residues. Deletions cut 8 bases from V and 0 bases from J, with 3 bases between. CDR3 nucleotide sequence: TGTGCCACCGAGAGCACAGATACGCAGTATTTT. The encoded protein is CATESTDTQYF.

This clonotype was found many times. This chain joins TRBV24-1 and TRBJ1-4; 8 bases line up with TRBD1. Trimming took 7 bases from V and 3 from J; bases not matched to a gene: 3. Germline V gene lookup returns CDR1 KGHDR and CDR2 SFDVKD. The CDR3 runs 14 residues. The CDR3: CATSRTGPNEKLFF. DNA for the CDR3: TGTGCCACCAGCCGGACAGGGCCTAATGAAAAACTGTTTTTT.

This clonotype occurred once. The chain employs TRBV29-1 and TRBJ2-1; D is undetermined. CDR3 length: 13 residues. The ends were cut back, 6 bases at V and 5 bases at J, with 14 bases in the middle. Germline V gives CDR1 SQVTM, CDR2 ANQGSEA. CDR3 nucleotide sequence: TGCAGCGTGCAGATCACCTTAAACAATGAGCAGTTCTTC. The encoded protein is CSVQITLNNEQFF.

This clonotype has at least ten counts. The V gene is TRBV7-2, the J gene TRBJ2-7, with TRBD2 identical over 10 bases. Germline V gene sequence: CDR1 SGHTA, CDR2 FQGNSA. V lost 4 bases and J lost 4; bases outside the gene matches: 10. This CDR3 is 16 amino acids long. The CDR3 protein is CASSSSPGLAIYEQYF. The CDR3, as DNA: TGTGCCAGCAGCTCGTCACCGGGACTAGCGATTTACGAGCAGTACTTC.

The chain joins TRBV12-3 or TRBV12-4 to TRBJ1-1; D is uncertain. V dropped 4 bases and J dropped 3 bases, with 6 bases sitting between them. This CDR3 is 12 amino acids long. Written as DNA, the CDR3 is TGTGCCAGCAGTTCACTTCACACTGAAGCTTTCTTT. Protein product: CASSSLHTEAFF.

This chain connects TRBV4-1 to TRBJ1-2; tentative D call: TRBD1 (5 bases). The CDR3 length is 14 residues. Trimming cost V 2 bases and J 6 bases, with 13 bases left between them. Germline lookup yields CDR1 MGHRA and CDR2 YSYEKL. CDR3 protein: CASSQRAGEDGYTF. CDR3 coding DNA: TGCGCCAGCAGCCAACGGGCGGGGGAGGATGGCTACACCTTC.

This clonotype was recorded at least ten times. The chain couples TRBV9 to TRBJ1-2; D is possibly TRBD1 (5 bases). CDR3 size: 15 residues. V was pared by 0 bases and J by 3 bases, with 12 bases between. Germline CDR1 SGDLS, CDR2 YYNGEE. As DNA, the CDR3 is TGTGCCAGCAGCGTAGCGGAAGGGGTGGACTATGGCTACACCTTC. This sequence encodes CASSVAEGVDYGYTF.

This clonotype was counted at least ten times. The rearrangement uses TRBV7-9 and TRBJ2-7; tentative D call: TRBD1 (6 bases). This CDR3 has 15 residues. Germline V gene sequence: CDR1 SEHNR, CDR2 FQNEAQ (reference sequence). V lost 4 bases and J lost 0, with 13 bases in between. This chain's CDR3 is CASSSTTGYSYEQYF. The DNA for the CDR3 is TGTGCCAGCAGCTCGACCACAGGGTACTCCTACGAGCAGTACTTC.

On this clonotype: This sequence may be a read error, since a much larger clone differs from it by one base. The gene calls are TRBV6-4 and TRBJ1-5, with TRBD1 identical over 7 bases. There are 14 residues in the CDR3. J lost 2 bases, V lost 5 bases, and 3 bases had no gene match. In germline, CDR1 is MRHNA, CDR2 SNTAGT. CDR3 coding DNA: TGTGCCAGCAGTCACACAGGGGGCAATCAGCCCCAGCATTTT. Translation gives CASSHTGGNQPQHF.

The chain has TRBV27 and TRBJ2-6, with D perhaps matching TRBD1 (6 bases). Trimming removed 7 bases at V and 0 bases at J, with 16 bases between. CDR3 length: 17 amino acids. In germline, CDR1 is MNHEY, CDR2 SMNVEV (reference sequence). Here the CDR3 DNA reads TGTGCCAGCACCGTTTCAACAGGGAGCTCTGGGGCCAACGTCCTGACTTTC. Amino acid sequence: CASTVSTGSSGANVLTF.

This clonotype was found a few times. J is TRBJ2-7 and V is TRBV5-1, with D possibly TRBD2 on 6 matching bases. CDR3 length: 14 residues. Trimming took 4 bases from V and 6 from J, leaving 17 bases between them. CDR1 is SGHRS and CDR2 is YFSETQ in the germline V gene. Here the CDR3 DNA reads TGCGCCAGCAGCGCGGGACCCAGACAGAGCGAGCAGTACTTC. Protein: CASSAGPRQSEQYF.

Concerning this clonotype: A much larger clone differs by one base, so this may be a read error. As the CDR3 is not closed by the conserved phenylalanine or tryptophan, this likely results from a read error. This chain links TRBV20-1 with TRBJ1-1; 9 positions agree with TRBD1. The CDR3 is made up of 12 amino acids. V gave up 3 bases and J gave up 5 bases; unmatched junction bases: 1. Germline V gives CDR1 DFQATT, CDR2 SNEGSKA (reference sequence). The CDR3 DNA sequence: TGCAGTGCTAGGGGACAGGGTACTGAAGCTTTCCTT. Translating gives CSARGQGTEAFL.

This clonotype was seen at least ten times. The CDR3 DNA follows: TGTGCCATCACCGCAGGGTTTGACTATGGCTACACCTTC. It encodes CAITAGFDYGYTF. The gene calls are TRBV10-3 and TRBJ1-2; weak D call: TRBD1 (5 bases). Trimming left V 7 bases short and J 3 bases short, with 12 bases between. The germline CDR1 and CDR2 sequences are ENHRY and SYGVKD. The CDR3 totals 13 residues.

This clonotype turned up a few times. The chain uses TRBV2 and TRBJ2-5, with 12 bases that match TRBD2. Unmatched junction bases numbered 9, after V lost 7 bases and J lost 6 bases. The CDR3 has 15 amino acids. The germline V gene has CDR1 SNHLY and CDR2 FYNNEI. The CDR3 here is CASNPLAGGQKTQYF. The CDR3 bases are TGTGCCAGCAACCCACTAGCGGGGGGACAAAAGACCCAGTACTTC. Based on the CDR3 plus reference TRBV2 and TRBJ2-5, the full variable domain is EPEVTQTPSHQVTQMGQEVILRCVPISNHLYFYWYRQILGQKVEFLVSFYNNEISEKSEIFDDQFSVERPDGSNFTLKIRSTKLEDSAMYFCASNPLAGGQKTQYFGPGTRLLVL.

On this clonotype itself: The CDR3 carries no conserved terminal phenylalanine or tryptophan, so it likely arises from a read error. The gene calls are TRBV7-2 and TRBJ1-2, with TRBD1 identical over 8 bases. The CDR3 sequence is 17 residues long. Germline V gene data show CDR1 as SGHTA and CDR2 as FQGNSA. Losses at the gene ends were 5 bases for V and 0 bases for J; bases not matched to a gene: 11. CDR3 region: CASSRWDRRAANYGYTS. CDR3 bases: TGTGCCAGCAGCCGGTGGGACAGGCGAGCAGCTAACTATGGCTACACCTCC.

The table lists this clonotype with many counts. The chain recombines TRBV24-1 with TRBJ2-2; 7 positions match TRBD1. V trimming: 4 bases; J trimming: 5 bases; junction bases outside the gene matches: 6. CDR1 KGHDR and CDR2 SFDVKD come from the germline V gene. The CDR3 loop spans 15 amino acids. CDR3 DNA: TGTGCCACCAGTGAGGGACAGAGAAGGACCGGGGAGCTGTTTTTT. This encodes CATSEGQRRTGELFF.

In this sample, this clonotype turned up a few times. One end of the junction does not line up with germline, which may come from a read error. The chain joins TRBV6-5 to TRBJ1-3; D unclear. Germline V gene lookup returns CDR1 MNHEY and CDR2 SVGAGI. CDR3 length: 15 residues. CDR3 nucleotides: TGTGTCAGCAGTTACAACCAGGACTCTGGAAACACCATATATTTT. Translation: CVSSYNQDSGNTIYF.

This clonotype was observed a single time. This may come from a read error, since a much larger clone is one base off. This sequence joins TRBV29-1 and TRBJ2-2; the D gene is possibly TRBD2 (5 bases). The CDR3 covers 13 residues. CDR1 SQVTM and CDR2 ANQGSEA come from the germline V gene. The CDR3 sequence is CSVPQPNTGELVF. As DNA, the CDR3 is TGCAGCGTACCCCAACCCAACACCGGGGAGCTGGTTTTT.

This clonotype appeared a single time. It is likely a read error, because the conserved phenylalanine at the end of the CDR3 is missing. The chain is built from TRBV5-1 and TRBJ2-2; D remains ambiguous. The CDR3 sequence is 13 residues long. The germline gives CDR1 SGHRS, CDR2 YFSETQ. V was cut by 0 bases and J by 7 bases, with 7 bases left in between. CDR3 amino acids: CASSLGHLGELFL. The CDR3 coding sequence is TGCGCCAGCAGCTTGGGCCACCTCGGGGAGCTGTTTCTT.

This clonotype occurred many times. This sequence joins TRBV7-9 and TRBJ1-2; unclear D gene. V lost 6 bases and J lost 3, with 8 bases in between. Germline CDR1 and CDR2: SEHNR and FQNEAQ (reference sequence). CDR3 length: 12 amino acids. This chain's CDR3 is CASSLSDYGYTF. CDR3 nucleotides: TGTGCCAGCAGTCTCAGTGACTATGGCTACACCTTC.

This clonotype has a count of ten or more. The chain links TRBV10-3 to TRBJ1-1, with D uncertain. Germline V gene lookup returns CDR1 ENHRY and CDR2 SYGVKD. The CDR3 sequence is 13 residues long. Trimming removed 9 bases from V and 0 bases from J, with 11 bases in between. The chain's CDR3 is CAITAGMNTEAFF. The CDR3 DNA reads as TGTGCCATTACCGCTGGCATGAACACTGAAGCTTTCTTT.

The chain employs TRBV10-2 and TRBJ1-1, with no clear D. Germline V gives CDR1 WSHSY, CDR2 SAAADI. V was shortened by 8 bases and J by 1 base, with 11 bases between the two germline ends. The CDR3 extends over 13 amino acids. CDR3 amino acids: CASRDMTNTEAFF. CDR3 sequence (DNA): TGCGCCAGCCGCGACATGACGAACACTGAAGCTTTCTTT.

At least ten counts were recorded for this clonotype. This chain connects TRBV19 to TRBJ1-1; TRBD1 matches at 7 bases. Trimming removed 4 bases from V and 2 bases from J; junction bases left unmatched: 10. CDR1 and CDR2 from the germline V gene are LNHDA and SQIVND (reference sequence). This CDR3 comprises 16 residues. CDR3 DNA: TGTGCCAGTAGTACGCCGGGGACAGTTATTAACACTGAAGCTTTCTTT. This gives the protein CASSTPGTVINTEAFF.